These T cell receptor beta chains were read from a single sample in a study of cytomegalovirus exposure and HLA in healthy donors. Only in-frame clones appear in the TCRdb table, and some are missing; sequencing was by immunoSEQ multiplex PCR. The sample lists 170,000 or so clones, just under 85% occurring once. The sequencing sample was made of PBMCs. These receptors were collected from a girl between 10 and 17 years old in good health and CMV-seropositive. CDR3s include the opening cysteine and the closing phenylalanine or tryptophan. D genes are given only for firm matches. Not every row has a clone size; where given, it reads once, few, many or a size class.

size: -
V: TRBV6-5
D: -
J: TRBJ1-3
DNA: TGTGCCAGCAGTTACCCTGGACGGGACTCTGGAAACACCATATATTTT
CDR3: CASSYPGRDSGNTIYF

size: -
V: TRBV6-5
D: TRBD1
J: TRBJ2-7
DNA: TGTGCCAGCAGTGCGAGGGACAGGGGAGGGCACGAGCAGTACTTC
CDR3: CASSARDRGGHEQYF

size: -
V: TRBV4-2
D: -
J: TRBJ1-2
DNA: TGTGCCAGCAGCCACAAAACCGGGACTGACTATGGCTACACCTTC
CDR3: CASSHKTGTDYGYTF

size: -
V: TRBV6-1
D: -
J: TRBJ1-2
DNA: TGTGCCAGCAATAAAGGAAACAGCAATGGCTACACCTTC
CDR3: CASNKGNSNGYTF

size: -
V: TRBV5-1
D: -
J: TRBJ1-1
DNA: TGCGCCAGCAGCTTGGGTACAGGGCTAACTGAAGCTTTCTTT
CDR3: CASSLGTGLTEAFF

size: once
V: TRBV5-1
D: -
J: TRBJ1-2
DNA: TGCGCCAGCAGCTTGGAAGGGACATCTGGCTACACCTTC
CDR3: CASSLEGTSGYTF

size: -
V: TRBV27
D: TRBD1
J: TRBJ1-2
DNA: TGTGCCAGCAGTTTCATCCCCCGGGACAGAAACTATGGCTACACCTTC
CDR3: CASSFIPRDRNYGYTF

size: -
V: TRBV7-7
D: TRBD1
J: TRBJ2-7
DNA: TGTGCTAGCAGCGCCGGGACAGGGAGAAACGAGCAGTACTTC
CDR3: CASSAGTGRNEQYF

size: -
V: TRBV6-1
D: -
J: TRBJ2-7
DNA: TGTGCCAGCAGTGTGTCACAGAAGCAGTACTTC
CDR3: CASSVSQKQYF

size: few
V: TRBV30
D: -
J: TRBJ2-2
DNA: TGTGCCCAGCGGGCGGGGCGGGACACCGGGGAGCTGTTTTTT
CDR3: CAQRAGRDTGELFF

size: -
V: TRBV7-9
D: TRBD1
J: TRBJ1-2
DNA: TGTGCCAGCAGTCGGGGACAGGGCTATGGCTACACCTTC
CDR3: CASSRGQGYGYTF

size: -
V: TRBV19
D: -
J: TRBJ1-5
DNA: TGTGCCAGTAGTATAGTCGGCAGGGATAATCAGCCCCAGCATTTT
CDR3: CASSIVGRDNQPQHF

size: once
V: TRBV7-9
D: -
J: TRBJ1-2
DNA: TGTGCCAGCAGCTTAGCAGGGGACTATGGCTACACCTTC
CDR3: CASSLAGDYGYTF

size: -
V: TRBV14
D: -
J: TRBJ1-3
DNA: TGTGCCAGCAGCCCTCCTTCTAACACCATATATTTT
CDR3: CASSPPSNTIYF

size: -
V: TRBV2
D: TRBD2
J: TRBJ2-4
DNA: TGTGCCAGCAGTTTGACGGCCACGGGGGGAATTCAGTACTTC
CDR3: CASSLTATGGIQYF

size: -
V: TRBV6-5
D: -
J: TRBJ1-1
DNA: TGTGCCAGCAGTGACAGGATGAACACTGAAGCTTTCTTT
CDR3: CASSDRMNTEAFF

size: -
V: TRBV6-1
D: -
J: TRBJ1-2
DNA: TGTGCCAGCAGTGAAGCGTTAATCGACAGTCACTATGGCTACACCTTC
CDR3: CASSEALIDSHYGYTF

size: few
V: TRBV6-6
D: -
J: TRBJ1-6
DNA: TGTGCCAGCAGCCCAAGGGGTGGGGATTCACCCCTCCACTTT
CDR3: CASSPRGGDSPLHF

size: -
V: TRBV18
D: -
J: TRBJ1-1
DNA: TGTGCCAGCTCACCACTGGGGGCATCCATGAACACTGAAGCTTTCTTT
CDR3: CASSPLGASMNTEAFF

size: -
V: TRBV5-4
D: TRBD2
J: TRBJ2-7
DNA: TGTGCCAGCAGCGACGTGAGCGGGGGGGCTGCTAACGAGCAGTACTTC
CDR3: CASSDVSGGAANEQYF

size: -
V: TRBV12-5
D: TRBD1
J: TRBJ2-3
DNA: TGTGCTAGTGGTTTGGATAAAACAGGGGTCCGAGATACGCAGTATTTT
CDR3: CASGLDKTGVRDTQYF

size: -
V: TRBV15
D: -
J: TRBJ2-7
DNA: TGTGCCACCAGCAGAGATAGAGGCAGATCCTACGAGCAGTACTTC
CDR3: CATSRDRGRSYEQYF

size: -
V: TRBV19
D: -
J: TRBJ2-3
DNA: TGTGCCAGTAGTGAGAGGGGGAGCACAGATACGCAGTATTTT
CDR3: CASSERGSTDTQYF

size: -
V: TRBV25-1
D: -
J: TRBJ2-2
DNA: TGTGCCAGCAGTCCCAGCGCAGACACCGGGGAGCTGTTTTTT
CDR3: CASSPSADTGELFF

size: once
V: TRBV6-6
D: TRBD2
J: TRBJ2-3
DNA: TGTGCCAGCAGCCGCATAGCGGGCAGCACAGATACGCAGTATTTT
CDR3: CASSRIAGSTDTQYF

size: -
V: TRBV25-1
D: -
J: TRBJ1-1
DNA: TGTGCCAGCAGGTTTCAGGGGAGGGCCGGCACTGAAGCTTTCTTT
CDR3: CASRFQGRAGTEAFF

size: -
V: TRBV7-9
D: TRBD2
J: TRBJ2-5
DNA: TGTGCCAGCAGCTTGACGGGGGGGCCGGAGACCCAGTACTTC
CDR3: CASSLTGGPETQYF

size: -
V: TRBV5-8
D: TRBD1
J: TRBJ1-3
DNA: TGTGCCAGCAGCCTGCGGACAGGGGGAGTTGGAAACACCATATATTTT
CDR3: CASSLRTGGVGNTIYF

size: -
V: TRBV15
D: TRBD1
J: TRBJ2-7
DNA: TGTGCCACCAGCTCAGGACAGGGGGCCTTCCACGAGCAGTACTTC
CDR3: CATSSGQGAFHEQYF

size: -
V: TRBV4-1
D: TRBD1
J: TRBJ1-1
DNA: TGCGCCAGCACCACCAGGGGGGCAGGAGGGACCACTGAAGCTTTCTTT
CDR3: CASTTRGAGGTTEAFF

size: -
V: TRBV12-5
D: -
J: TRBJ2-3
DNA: TGTGCTAGTGGTCCATCGGGCACAGATACGCAGTATTTT
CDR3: CASGPSGTDTQYF

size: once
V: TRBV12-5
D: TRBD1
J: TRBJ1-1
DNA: TGTGCTAGTGGCCGGGGGGACAGGGATAAGGGTGAAGCTTTCTTT
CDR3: CASGRGDRDKGEAFF

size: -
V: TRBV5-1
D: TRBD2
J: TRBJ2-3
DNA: TGCGCCAGCAGCTTGGATCTAGCGGGGAGCACAGATACGCAGTATTTT
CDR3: CASSLDLAGSTDTQYF

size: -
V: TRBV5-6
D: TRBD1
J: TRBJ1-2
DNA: TGTGCCAGCAGCTTGGGGACAGGGGACGGCTACACCTTC
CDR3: CASSLGTGDGYTF

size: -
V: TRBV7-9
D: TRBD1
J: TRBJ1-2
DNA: TGTGCCAGCAGCTCCCGGGACAGGGGCCTAAGTAGAGAGGATGGCTACACCTTC
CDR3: CASSSRDRGLSREDGYTF

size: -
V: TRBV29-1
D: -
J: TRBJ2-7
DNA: TGCAGCGTTCTAGAGACAGACGCCTACGAGCAGTACTTC
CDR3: CSVLETDAYEQYF

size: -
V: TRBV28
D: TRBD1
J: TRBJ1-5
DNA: TGTGCCAGCAGTTTCGGTCAGGGGGACCTTAGCAATCAGCCCCAGCATTTT
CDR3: CASSFGQGDLSNQPQHF

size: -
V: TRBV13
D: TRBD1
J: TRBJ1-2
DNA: TGTGCCAGCAGCCTTCGGCCGGGACAGGGTTACTATGGCTACACCTTC
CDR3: CASSLRPGQGYYGYTF

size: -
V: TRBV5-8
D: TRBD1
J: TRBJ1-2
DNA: TGTGCCAGCAGCCTTGGGACAGTAGTTAACTATGGCTACACCTTC
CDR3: CASSLGTVVNYGYTF

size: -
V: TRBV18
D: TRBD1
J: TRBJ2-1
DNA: TGTGCCAGCTCACCGGGACAGTACAATGAGCAGTTCTTC
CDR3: CASSPGQYNEQFF

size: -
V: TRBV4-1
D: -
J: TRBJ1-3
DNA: TGCGCCAGCAGCCAACCGGGTATTGGAAACACCATATATTTT
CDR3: CASSQPGIGNTIYF

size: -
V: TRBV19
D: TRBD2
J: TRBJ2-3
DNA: TGTGCCAGTACCATGGGACTAGCAGCAGATACGCAGTATTTT
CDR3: CASTMGLAADTQYF

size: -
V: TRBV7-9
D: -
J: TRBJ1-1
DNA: TGTGCCAGCAGCGGGGGGGCGACTGAAGCTTTCTTT
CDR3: CASSGGATEAFF

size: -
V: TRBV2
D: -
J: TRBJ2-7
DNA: TGTGCCAGCAGGGATCCAGGGCTCTCCTACGAGCAGTACTTC
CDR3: CASRDPGLSYEQYF

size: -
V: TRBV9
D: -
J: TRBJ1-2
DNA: TGTGCCAGCAGCGTGGGGGGCTATGGCTACACCTTC
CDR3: CASSVGGYGYTF